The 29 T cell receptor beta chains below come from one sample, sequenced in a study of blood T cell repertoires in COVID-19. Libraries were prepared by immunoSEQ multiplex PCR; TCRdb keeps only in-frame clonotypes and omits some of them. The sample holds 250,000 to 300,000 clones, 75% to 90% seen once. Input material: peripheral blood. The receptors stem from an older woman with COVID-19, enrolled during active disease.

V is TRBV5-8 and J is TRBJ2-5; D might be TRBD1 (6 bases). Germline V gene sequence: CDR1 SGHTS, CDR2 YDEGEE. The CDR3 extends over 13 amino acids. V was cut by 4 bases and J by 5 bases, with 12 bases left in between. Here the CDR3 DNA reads TGTGCCAGCAGCCTATCAGGGGTTGAGACCCAGTACTTC. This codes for CASSLSGVETQYF.

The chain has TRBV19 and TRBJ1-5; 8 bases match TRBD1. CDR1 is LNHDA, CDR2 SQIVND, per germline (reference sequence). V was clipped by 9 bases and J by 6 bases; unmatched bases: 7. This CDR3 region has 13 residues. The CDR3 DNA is TGTGCCAGCGGACAGGGTTTGGGTCAGCCCCAGCATTTT. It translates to CASGQGLGQPQHF. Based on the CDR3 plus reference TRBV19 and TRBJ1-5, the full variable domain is DGGITQSPKYLFRKEGQNVTLSCEQNLNHDAMYWYRQDPGQGLRLIYYSQIVNDFQKGDIAEGYSVSREKKESFPLTVTSAQKNPTAFYLCASGQGLGQPQHFGDGTRLSIL.

The CDR3 region has the DNA TGTGCCAGCAGTTCAACCGGGACAGGGCCCTACGAGCAGTACTTC. Protein sequence: CASSSTGTGPYEQYF. The rearrangement links TRBV28 to TRBJ2-7; 9 bases are a match to TRBD1. V shed 4 bases and J 2 bases; nucleotides not matched to a gene: 6. CDR3 size: 15 residues. Germline V gene sequence: CDR1 MDHEN, CDR2 SYDVKM. Using reference TRBV28 and TRBJ2-7 for the parts outside the CDR3, the full variable domain is DVKVTQSSRYLVKRTGEKVFLECVQDMDHENMFWYRQDPGLGLRLIYFSYDVKMKEKGDIPEGYSVSREKKERFSLILESASTNQTSMYLCASSSTGTGPYEQYFGPGTRLTVT.

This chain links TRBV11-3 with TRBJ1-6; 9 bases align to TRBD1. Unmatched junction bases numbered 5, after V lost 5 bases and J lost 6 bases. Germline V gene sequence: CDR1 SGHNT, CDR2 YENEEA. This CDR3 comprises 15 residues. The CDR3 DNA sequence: TGTGCCAGCAGCCGGAGGACAGGGGTTAATTCACCCCTCCACTTT. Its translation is CASSRRTGVNSPLHF.

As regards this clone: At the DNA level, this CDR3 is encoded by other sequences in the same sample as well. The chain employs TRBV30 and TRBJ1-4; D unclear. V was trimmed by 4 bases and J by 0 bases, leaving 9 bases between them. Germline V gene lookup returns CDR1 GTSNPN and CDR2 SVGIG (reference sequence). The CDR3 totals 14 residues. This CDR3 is CAWNRGATNEKLFF. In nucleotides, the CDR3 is TGTGCCTGGAATCGTGGAGCAACTAATGAAAAACTGTTTTTT.

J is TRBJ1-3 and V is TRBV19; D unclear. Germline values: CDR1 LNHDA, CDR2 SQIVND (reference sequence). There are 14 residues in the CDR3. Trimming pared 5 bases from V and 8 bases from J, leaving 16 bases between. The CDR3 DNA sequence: TGTGCCAGTAGTCCTTTCCCCATGCGAGACACCATATATTTT. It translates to CASSPFPMRDTIYF.

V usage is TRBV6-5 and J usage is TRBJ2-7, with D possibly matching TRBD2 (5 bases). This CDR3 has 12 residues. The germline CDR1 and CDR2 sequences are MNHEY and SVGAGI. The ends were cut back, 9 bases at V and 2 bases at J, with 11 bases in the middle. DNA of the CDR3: TGTGCCAGTCGGACTCGCCCCTACGAGCAGTACTTC. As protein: CASRTRPYEQYF.

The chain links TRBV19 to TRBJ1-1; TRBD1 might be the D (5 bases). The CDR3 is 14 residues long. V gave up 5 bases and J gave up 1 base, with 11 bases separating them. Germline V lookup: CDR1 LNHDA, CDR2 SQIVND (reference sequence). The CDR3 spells CASSGGTANTEAFF. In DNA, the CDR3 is TGTGCCAGTAGTGGCGGGACGGCGAACACTGAAGCTTTCTTT.

The CDR3: CASSIGLAGINEQFF. In DNA, the CDR3 is TGTGCCAGTAGTATCGGGCTAGCGGGAATAAATGAGCAGTTCTTC. V usage is TRBV19 and J usage is TRBJ2-1; 9 bases line up with TRBD2. The CDR3 has 15 residues. The V and J ends lost 3 bases and 7 bases, in that order; junction bases with no gene match: 7. Germline V gene lookup returns CDR1 LNHDA and CDR2 SQIVND (reference sequence).

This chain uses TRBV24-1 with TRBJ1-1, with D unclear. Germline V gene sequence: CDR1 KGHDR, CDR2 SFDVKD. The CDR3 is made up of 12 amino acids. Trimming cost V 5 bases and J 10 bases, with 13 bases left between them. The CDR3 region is CATSGPGSAAFF. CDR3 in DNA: TGTGCCACCAGTGGGCCGGGGTCCGCAGCTTTCTTT.

CDR3 residues: CASSPPASGQETQYF. CDR3 DNA: TGTGCCAGCTCACCACCCGCTAGCGGGCAAGAGACCCAGTACTTC. The chain recombines TRBV18 with TRBJ2-5; 8 bases match TRBD2. V gave up 0 bases and J gave up 2 bases; unmatched junction bases: 2. Per germline, CDR1 KGHSH and CDR2 LQKENI. The CDR3 has 15 residues.

Written as DNA, the CDR3 is TGTGCCAGCAGCCACAGTGTGGCGGGAAGCACAGATACGCAGTATTTT. This encodes CASSHSVAGSTDTQYF. The rearrangement links TRBV4-2 to TRBJ2-3; perhaps TRBD2 as D (6 bases). Trimming removed 3 bases from V and 0 bases from J, with 13 bases in between. Germline lookup yields CDR1 LGHNA and CDR2 YNFKEQ. CDR3 length: 16 residues.

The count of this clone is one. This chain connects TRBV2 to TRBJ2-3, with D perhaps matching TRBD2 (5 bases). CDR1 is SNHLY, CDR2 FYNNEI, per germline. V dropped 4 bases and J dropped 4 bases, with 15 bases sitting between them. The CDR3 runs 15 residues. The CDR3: CASSVRRGGADTQYF. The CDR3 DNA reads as TGTGCCAGCAGTGTGCGTCGAGGAGGAGCAGATACGCAGTATTTT.

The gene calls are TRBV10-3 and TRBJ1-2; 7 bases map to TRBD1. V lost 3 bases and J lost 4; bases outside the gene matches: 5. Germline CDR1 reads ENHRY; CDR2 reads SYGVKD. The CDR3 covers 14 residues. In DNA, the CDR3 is TGTGCCATCAGTGATACGACAGGGATCTATGGCTACACCTTC. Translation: CAISDTTGIYGYTF.

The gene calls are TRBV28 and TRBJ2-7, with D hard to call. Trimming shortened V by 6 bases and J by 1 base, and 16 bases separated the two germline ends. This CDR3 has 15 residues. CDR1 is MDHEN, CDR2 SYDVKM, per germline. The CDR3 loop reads CASSSPQEPSYEQYF. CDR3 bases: TGTGCCAGCAGCTCTCCGCAGGAACCTTCCTACGAGCAGTACTTC. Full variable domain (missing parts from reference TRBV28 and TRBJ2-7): DVKVTQSSRYLVKRTGEKVFLECVQDMDHENMFWYRQDPGLGLRLIYFSYDVKMKEKGDIPEGYSVSREKKERFSLILESASTNQTSMYLCASSSPQEPSYEQYFGPGTRLTVT.

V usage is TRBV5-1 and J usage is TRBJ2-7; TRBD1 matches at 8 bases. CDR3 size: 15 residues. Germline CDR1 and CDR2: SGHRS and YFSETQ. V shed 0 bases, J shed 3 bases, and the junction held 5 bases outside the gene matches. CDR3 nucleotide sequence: TGCGCCAGCAGCTTGGAACAGGGGGTATTCTACGAGCAGTACTTC. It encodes CASSLEQGVFYEQYF. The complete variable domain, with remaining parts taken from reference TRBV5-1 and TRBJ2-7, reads KAGVTQTPRYLIKTRGQQVTLSCSPISGHRSVSWYQQTPGQGLQFLFEYFSETQRNKGNFPGRFSGRQFSNSRSEMNVSTLELGDSALYLCASSLEQGVFYEQYFGPGTRLTVT.

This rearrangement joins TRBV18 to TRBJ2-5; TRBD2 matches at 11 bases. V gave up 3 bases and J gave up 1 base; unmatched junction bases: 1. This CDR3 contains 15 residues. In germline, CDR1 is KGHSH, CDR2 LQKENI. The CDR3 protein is CASSPTSGTQETQYF. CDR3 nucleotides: TGTGCCAGCTCACCGACTAGCGGGACCCAAGAGACCCAGTACTTC. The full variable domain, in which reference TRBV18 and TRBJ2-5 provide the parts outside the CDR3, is NAGVMQNPRHLVRRRGQEARLRCSPMKGHSHVYWYRQLPEEGLKFMVYLQKENIIDESGMPKERFSAEFPKEGPSILRIQQVVRGDSAAYFCASSPTSGTQETQYFGPGTRLLVL.

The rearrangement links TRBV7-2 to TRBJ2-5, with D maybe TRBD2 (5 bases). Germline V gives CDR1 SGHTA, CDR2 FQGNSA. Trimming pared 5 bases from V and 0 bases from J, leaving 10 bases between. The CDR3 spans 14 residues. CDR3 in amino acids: CASSQSGNQETQYF. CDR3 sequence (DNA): TGTGCCAGCAGCCAAAGCGGAAACCAAGAGACCCAGTACTTC.

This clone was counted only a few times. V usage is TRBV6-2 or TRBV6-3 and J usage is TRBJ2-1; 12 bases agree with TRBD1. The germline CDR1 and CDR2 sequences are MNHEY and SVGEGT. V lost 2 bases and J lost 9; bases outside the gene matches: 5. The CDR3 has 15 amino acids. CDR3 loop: CASSYHGTGGPEQFF. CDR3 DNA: TGTGCCAGCAGTTACCACGGGACAGGGGGCCCTGAGCAGTTCTTC.

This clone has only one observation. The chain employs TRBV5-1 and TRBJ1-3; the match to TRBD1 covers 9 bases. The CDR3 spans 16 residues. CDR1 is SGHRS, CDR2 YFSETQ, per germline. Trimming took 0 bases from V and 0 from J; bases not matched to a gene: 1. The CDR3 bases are TGCGCCAGCAGCTTGGAGACAGGGGGCTCTGGAAACACCATATATTTT. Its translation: CASSLETGGSGNTIYF.

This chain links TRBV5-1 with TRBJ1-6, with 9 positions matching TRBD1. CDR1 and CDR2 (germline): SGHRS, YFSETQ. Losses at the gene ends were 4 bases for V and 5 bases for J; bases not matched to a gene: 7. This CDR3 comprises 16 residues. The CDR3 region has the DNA TGCGCCAGCAGCACCGGGACAGGGAGCCATAATTCACCCCTCCACTTT. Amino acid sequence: CASSTGTGSHNSPLHF. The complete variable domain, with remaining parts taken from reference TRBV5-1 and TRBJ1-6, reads KAGVTQTPRYLIKTRGQQVTLSCSPISGHRSVSWYQQTPGQGLQFLFEYFSETQRNKGNFPGRFSGRQFSNSRSEMNVSTLELGDSALYLCASSTGTGSHNSPLHFGNGTRLTVT.

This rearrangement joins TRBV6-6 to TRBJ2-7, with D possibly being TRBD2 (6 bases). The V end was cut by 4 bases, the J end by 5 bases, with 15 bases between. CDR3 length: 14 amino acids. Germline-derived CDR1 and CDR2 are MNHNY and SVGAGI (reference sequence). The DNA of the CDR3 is TGTGCCAGCAGTTTCTACCGGGAGCGGGACGAGCAGTACTTC. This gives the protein CASSFYRERDEQYF.

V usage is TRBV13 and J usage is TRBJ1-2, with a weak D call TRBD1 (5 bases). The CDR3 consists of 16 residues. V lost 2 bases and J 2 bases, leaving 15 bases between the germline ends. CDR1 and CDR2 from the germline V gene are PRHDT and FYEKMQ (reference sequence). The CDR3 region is CASSLLAGRLNYGYTF. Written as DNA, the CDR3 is TGTGCCAGCAGCTTACTGGCAGGGAGGTTAAACTATGGCTACACCTTC.

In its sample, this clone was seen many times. The CDR3 loop reads CASSPWGGGTNSPLHF. The DNA for the CDR3 is TGTGCCAGCAGCCCGTGGGGGGGCGGAACTAATTCACCCCTCCACTTT. The chain combines TRBV7-9 with TRBJ1-6, with a weak D call TRBD1 (6 bases). The CDR3 covers 16 residues. Germline V CDR1 and CDR2: SEHNR, FQNEAQ (reference sequence). Deletions cut 5 bases from V and 6 bases from J, with 17 bases between.

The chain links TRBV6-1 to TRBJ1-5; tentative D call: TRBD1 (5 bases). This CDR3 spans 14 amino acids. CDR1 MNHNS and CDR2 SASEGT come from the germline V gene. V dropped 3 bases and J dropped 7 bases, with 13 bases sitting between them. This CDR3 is CASSDRGSEQPQHF. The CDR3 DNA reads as TGTGCCAGCAGTGATAGGGGAAGCGAACAGCCCCAGCATTTT.

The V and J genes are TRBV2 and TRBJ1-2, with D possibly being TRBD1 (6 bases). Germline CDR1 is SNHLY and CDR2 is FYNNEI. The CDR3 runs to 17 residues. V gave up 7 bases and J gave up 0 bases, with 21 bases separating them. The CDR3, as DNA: TGTGCCAGCACCGTGCTCGGGGGCGGGGGTCCTAACTATGGCTACACCTTC. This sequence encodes CASTVLGGGGPNYGYTF.

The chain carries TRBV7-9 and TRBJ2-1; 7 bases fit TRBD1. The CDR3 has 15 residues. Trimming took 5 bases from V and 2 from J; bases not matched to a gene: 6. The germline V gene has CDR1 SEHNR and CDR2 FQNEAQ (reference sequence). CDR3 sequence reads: CASSPGDRTYNEQFF. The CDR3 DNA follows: TGTGCCAGCAGCCCCGGGGACAGAACCTACAATGAGCAGTTCTTC. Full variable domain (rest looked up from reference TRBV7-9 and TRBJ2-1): DTGVSQNPRHKITKRGQNVTFRCDPISEHNRLYWYRQTLGQGPEFLTYFQNEAQLEKSRLLSDRFSAERPKGSFSTLEIQRTEQGDSAMYLCASSPGDRTYNEQFFGPGTRLTVL.

The chain's CDR3 is CASSQRGGQGNEKLFF. Written as DNA, the CDR3 is TGCGCCAGCAGCCAAAGGGGAGGACAGGGAAATGAAAAACTGTTTTTT. This chain connects TRBV4-1 to TRBJ1-4; TRBD1 agrees at 8 bases. Trimming at V came to 2 bases and at J to 5 bases, leaving 7 bases not matched to a gene. CDR3 length: 16 residues. In germline, CDR1 is MGHRA, CDR2 YSYEKL.

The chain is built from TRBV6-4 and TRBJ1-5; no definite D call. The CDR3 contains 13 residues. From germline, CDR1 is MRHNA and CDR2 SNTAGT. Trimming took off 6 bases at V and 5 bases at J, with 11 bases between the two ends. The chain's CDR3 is CASSPDTHQPQHF. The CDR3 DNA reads TGTGCCAGCAGCCCAGATACCCATCAGCCCCAGCATTTT.